This T cell receptor beta chain was identified during a study of shared clonotypes between healthy human individuals. The wider study: Participating donors consisted of two women and a few men aged 18 to 49.

CD45RO-negative CD8 cells positively selected for CCR7 made up the naive population, which excluded terminally differentiated effector memory CD45RA+ cells. Trimming removed 4 bases from V and 8 bases from J; junction bases left unmatched: 6. Germline V gene sequence: CDR1 SGDLS, CDR2 YYNGEE. CDR3 size: 15 residues. This clone was recorded only once. Sorted-subset replicate PCRs used 150 to 200 ng DNA, some 31,000 T cell genomes. The data were produced by immunoSEQ multiplex PCR, yet TCRdb's version contains in-frame clones alone and is incomplete. Among 2 million or so clones listed, about 94% were seen once.

The material sequenced was naive CD8+ T cells sorted from blood. This clonotype was obtained from a man between 18 and 35 years old in good health. The chain joins TRBV9 to TRBJ2-1; 13 positions agree with TRBD2. As DNA, the CDR3 is TGTGCCAGCAGCTCACGGACTAGCGGGAGCGATGAGCAGTTCTTC. Translated, it gives CASSSRTSGSDEQFF.